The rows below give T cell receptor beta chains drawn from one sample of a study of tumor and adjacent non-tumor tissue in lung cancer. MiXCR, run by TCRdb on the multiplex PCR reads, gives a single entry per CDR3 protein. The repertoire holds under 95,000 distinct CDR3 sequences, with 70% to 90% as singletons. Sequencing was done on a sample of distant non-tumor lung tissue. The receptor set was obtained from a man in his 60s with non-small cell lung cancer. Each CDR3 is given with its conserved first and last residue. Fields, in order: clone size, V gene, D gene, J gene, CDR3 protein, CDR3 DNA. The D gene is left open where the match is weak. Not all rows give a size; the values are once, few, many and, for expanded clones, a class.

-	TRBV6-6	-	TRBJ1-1	CASSYVLESEAFF	TGTGCCAGCAGTTACGTCCTAGAAAGCGAAGCTTTCTTT
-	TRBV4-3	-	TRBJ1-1	CAGSLGAVNTESFF	TGCGCCGGCAGTCTAGGGGCAGTCAACACTGAATCTTTCTTT
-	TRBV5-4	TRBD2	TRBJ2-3	CASSLWASGSCDTQYF	TGTGCCAGCAGCTTGTGGGCTAGCGGGAGTTGTGATACGCAGTATTTT
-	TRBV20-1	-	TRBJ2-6	CSARVGMAGAIVLTF	TGCAGTGCTAGAGTAGGGATGGCTGGGGCCATCGTCCTGACTTTC
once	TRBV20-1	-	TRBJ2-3	CSDSPDSGTDTQYF	TGTAGTGATAGCCCGGATTCAGGCACAGATACGCAGTATTTT
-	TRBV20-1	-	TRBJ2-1	CSASDGLTGYNERFF	TGCAGTGCTAGTGATGGACTAACAGGCTACAATGAGCGGTTCTTC
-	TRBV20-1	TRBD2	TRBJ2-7	CSAMTSGRAYEQYF	TGCAGTGCCATGACTAGCGGGAGGGCATACGAGCAGTACTTC
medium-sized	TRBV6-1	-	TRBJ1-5	CASRPGGGYSNQPQHF	TGTGCCAGCAGACCCGGCGGGGGGTATAGCAATCAGCCCCAGCATTTT
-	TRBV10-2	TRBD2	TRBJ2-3	CTSSESSRTLAGGTDTQYF	TGTACCAGCAGTGAGTCCTCCCGCACACTAGCGGGGGGCACAGATACGCAGTATTTT
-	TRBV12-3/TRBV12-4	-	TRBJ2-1	CASTIRVGRTSSYSEQFF	TGTGCCAGCACCATTAGGGTGGGGAGAACTAGCTCCTACAGTGAGCAGTTCTTC
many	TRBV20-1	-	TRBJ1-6	CSAREGHRSYNSPLHF	TGCAGTGCTAGAGAGGGTCACAGGTCTTATAATTCACCCCTCCACTTT
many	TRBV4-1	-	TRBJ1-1	CASSQAGAENTEAFF	TGCGCCAGCAGCCAAGCAGGAGCGGAGAACACTGAAGCTTTCTTT
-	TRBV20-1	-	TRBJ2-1	CSVFRLAQSSYNGQFF	TGCAGTGTCTTCAGACTGGCGCAAAGCTCCTACAATGGGCAGTTCTTC
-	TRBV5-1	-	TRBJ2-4	CASSMTNTKNIQYF	TGCGCCAGCAGCATGACTAATACCAAAAACATTCAGTACTTC
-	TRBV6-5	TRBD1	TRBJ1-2	CASSYSCRFPGQIPYGYTF	TGTGCCAGCAGTTACTCGTGCCGCTTTCCGGGACAGATTCCCTATGGCTACACCTTC